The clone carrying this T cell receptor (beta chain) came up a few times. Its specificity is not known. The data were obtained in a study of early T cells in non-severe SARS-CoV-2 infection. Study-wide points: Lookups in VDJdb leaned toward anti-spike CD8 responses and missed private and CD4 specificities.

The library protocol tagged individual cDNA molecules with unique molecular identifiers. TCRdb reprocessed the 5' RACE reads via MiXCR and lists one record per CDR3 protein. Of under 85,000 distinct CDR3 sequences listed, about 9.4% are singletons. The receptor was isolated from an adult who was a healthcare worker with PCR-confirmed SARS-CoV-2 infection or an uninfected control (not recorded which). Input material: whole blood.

The DNA of the CDR3 is TGTGCCAGCAGGAAGGGGACAGGGACTTCGCACGAGCAGTACTTC. It specifies CASRKGTGTSHEQYF. The chain combines TRBV6-2 or TRBV6-3 with TRBJ2-7, with 9 bases that match TRBD1. The CDR3 is made up of 15 amino acids. In germline, CDR1 is MNHEY, CDR2 SVGEGT. V gave up 6 bases and J gave up 5 bases; unmatched junction bases: 11.